The present T cell receptor (beta chain) was sequenced within a study of blood T cells in healthy people across ages. Through a sample-barcoded 5' primer and a J-beta primer mix, a second PCR was run for roughly 6 to 12 cycles. The authors tagged each cDNA molecule using a template-switch adaptor with 12 random nucleotides. Via MiXCR, TCRdb re-called the 5' RACE reads, giving one row per CDR3 protein. The repertoire holds fewer than 650,000 distinct CDR3 sequences, with around 27% as singletons. Trimming shortened V by 2 bases and J by 1 base, and 11 bases separated the two germline ends. Germline CDR1 is SGHKS and CDR2 is YYEKEE (reference sequence). CDR3 length: 15 amino acids. Separately, the same data were catalogued under a study of T cells of mothers and their children. That publication notes: There were no persistent microchimeric T cell clones detected.

The sequence was collected from a boy between 2 and 10 years old in good health. Sequencing input: blood. V is TRBV5-5 and J is TRBJ2-3, with D possibly TRBD2 on 5 matching bases. The CDR3 DNA is TGTGCCAGCAGCTTCGAAGCGCGGGGCACAGATACGCAGTATTTT. Translating it yields CASSFEARGTDTQYF.